The clone carrying this T cell receptor beta chain was observed a handful of times. In making TCR cDNA, 5'RACE template switching added a universal primer site and UMIs to it. TCRdb recomputed calls from the 5' RACE reads with MiXCR, one row per CDR3 protein. The profile shows hundreds of thousands of distinct CDR3 sequences, approximately 13% of them singletons. V lost 4 bases to trimming and J lost 10 bases; unmatched junction nucleotides: 12. The CDR3 has 15 residues. The germline CDR1 and CDR2 sequences are SGHRS and YFSETQ. This specimen belongs to a study of T cells after yellow fever vaccination.

This chain links TRBV5-1 with TRBJ2-1, with 9 positions matching TRBD2. This TCR came from a young man who received the YFV17D yellow fever vaccine. Sequencing used PBMCs, obtained on the day of the yellow fever booster vaccination. This chain's CDR3 is CASSQLAGGVGEQFF. The CDR3 coding sequence is TGCGCCAGCAGCCAACTAGCGGGTGGGGTCGGGGAGCAGTTCTTC.